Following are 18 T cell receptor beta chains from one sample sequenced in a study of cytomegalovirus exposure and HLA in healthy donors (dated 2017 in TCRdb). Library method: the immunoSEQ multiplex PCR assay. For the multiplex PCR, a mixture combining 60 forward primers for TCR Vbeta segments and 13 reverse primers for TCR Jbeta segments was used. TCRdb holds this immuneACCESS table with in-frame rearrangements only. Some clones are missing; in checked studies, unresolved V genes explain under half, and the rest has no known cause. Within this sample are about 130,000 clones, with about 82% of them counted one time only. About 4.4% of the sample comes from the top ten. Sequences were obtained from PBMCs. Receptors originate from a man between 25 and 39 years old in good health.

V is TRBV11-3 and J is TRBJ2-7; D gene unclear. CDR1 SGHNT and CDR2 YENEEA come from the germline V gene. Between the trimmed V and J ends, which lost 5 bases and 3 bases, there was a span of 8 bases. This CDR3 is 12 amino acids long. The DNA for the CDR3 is TGTGCCAGCAGCCCCCTCGGCTACGAGCAGTACTTC. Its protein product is CASSPLGYEQYF.

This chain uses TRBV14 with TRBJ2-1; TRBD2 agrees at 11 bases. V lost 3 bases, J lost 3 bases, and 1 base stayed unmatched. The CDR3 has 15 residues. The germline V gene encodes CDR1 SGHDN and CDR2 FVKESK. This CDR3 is CASSHLAGGYNEQFF. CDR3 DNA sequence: TGTGCCAGCAGCCACCTAGCGGGAGGCTACAATGAGCAGTTCTTC.

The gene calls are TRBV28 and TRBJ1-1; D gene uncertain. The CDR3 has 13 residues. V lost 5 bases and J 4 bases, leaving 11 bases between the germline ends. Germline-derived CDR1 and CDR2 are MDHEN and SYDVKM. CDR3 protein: CASSPLRATEAFF. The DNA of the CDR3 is TGTGCCAGCAGTCCCCTAAGAGCCACTGAAGCTTTCTTT.

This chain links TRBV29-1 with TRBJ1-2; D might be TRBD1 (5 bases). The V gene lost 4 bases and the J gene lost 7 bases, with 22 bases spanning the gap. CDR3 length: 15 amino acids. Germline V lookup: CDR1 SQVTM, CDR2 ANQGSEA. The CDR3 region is CSVAHGGGGKRGYTF. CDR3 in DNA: TGCAGCGTTGCCCACGGGGGGGGTGGGAAGCGTGGCTACACCTTC. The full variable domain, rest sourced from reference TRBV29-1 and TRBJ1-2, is SAVISQKPSRDICQRGTSLTIQCQVDSQVTMMFWYRQQPGQSLTLIATANQGSEATYESGFVIDKFPISRPNLTFSTLTVSNMSPEDSSIYLCSVAHGGGGKRGYTFGSGTRLTVV.

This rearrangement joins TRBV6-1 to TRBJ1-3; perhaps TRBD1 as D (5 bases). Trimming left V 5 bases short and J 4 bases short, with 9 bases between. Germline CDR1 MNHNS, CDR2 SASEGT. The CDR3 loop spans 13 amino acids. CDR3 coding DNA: TGTGCCAGCAGTCCCGGACAAGGAAACACCATATATTTT. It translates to CASSPGQGNTIYF.

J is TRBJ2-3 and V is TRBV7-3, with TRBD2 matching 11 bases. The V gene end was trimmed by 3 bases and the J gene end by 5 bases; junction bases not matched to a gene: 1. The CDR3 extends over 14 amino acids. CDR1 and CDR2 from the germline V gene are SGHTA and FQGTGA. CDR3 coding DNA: TGTGCCAGCAGCTTCGGACTAGCGGGAGATACGCAGTATTTT. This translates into CASSFGLAGDTQYF.

CDR3 in amino acids: CSASGTSGGEQYF. The DNA for the CDR3 is TGCAGCGCCTCCGGGACTAGCGGGGGTGAGCAGTATTTT. The rearrangement uses TRBV29-1 and TRBJ2-3; 14 bases match TRBD2. CDR1 is SQVTM, CDR2 ANQGSEA, per germline. With 7 bases clipped from V and 11 bases from J, the junction kept 8 bases outside the gene matches. This CDR3 spans 13 amino acids.

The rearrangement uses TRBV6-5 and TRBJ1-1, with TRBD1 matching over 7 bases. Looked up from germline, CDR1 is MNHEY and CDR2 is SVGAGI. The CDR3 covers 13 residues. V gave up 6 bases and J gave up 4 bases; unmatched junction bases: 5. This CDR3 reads CASSPTGTTEAFF. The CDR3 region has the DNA TGTGCCAGCAGCCCGACAGGGACCACTGAAGCTTTCTTT.

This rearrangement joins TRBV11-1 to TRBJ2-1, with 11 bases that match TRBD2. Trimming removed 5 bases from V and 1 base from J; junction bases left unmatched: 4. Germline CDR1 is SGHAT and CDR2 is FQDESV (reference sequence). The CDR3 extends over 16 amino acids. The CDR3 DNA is TGTGCCAGCAGCAGTAGCGGGAGGGTGTCCTACAATGAGCAGTTCTTC. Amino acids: CASSSSGRVSYNEQFF.

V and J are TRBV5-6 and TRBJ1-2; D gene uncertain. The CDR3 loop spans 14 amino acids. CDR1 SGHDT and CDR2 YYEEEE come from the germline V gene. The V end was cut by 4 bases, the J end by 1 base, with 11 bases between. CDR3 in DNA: TGTGCCAGCAGCCTTGGAGGGTATAACTATGGCTACACCTTC. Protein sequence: CASSLGGYNYGYTF.

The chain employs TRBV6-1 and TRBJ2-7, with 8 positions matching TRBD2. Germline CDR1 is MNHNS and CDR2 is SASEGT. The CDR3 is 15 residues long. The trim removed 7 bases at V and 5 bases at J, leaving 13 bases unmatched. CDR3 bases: TGTGCCAGCATTATACCGGGACTAGAGGCCCACGAGCAGTACTTC. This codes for CASIIPGLEAHEQYF.

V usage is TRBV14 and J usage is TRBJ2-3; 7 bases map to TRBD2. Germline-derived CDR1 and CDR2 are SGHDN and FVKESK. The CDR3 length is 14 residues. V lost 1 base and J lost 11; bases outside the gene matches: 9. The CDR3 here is CASSQAGGLHMQYF. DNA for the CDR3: TGTGCCAGCAGCCAAGCTGGGGGACTACATATGCAGTATTTT. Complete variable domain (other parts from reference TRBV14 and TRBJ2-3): EAGVTQFPSHSVIEKGQTVTLRCDPISGHDNLYWYRRVMGKEIKFLLHFVKESKQDESGMPNNRFLAERTGGTYSTLKVQPAELEDSGVYFCASSQAGGLHMQYFGPGTRLTVL.

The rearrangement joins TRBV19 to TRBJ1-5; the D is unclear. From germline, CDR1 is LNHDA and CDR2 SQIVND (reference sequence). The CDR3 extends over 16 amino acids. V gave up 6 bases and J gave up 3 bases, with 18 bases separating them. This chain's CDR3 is CASSNLDWWVNQPQHF. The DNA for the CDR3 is TGTGCCAGTAGCAACCTGGACTGGTGGGTCAATCAGCCCCAGCATTTT.

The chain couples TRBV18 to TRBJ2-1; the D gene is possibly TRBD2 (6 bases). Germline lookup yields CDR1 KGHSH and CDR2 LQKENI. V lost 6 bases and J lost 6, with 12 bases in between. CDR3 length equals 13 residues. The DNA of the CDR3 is TGTGCCAGCTCCTCCGGGGGATCCAATGAGCAGTTCTTC. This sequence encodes CASSSGGSNEQFF. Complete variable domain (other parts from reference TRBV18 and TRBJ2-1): NAGVMQNPRHLVRRRGQEARLRCSPMKGHSHVYWYRQLPEEGLKFMVYLQKENIIDESGMPKERFSAEFPKEGPSILRIQQVVRGDSAAYFCASSSGGSNEQFFGPGTRLTVL.

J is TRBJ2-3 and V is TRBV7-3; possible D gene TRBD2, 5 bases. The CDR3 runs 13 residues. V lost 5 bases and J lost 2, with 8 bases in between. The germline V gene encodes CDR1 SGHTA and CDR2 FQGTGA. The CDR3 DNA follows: TGTGCCAGCAGCCTAGACTACACAGATACGCAGTATTTT. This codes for CASSLDYTDTQYF.

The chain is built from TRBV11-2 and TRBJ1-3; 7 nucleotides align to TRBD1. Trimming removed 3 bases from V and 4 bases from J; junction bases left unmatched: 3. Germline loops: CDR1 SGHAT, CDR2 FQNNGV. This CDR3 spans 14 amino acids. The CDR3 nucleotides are TGTGCCAGCAGCTTGGGACAGCCAGGAAACACCATATATTTT. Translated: CASSLGQPGNTIYF.

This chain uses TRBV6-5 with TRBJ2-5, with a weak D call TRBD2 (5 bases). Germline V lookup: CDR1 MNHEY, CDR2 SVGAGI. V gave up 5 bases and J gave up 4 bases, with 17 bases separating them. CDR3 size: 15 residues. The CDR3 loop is CASSRVSGWGETQYF. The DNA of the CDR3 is TGTGCCAGCAGTCGGGTTTCGGGATGGGGAGAGACCCAGTACTTC.

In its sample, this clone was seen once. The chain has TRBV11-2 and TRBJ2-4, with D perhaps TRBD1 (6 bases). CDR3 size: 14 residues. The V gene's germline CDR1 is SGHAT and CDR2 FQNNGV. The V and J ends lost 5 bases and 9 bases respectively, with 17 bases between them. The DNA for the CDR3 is TGTGCCAGCAGCCTAAGACAGGCTGGGGGCATTCAGTACTTC. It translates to CASSLRQAGGIQYF.